Listed below are T cell receptor beta chains from one sample, sequenced in a study of T cell repertoires in cytomegalovirus infection. Their antigens are not known. TCRdb processed the reads anew with MiXCR; each CDR3 protein has one entry. Of a few hundred thousand distinct CDR3 sequences in the sample, approximately 40% are singletons; the top ten hold about 46%. Specimen: cultured PBMCs, collected from culture after CMV antigen stimulation. The receptors derive from a human donor in good health (CMV status not recorded). Some clones in this sample may be carry-over from other donors' samples. Both conserved end residues are part of each CDR3. The D gene is left open where the match is weak. Some rows mark clone size as missing; the rest say once, few, many or name a class of expanded clone.

>-|TRBV7-2|many|TRBJ2-1
TGTGCCAGCAGCTTAGAAGCAGCTAAAGGTGAGCAGTTCTTC
CASSLEAAKGEQFF
>-|TRBV7-9|few|TRBJ2-7
TGTGCCAGCGGGGACGAGCAGTACTTC
CASGDEQYF
>TRBD1|TRBV19|few|TRBJ1-6
TGTGCCAGTACCCCGGGACAGCAAAATAATTCACCCCTCCACTTT
CASTPGQQNNSPLHF
>TRBD2|TRBV7-8|few|TRBJ2-7
TGTGCCAGCAGAAGCGGGAGGACTTCCTACGAGCAGTACTTC
CASRSGRTSYEQYF
>-|TRBV19|-|TRBJ2-3
TGTGCCAGTAGTGAGACAGGTAAAGATACGCAGTATTTT
CASSETGKDTQYF
>-|TRBV7-2|many|TRBJ2-3
TGTGCCAGCAGCTTCCCGGGCACAGATACGCAGTATTTT
CASSFPGTDTQYF
>-|TRBV7-2|few|TRBJ2-3
TGTGCCAGCATAACAGGGGGGGGTGCGGATACGCAGTATTTT
CASITGGGADTQYF
>-|TRBV7-2|-|TRBJ2-7
TGTGCCAGCAGCTTAGACCGGGCCTCTTTGGGGGAGCAGTACTTC
CASSLDRASLGEQYF
>-|TRBV4-3|-|TRBJ2-2
TGCGCCAGCAGCCAAGCCTCCTTGGCCTTGGCGGGAACTGGGGAGCTGTTTTTT
CASSQASLALAGTGELFF
>-|TRBV28|medium-sized|TRBJ1-5
TGTGCCAGCAGGGCTAGCAATCAGCCCCAGCATTTT
CASRASNQPQHF
>-|TRBV5-4|few|TRBJ2-1
TGTGCCAGCAGCTTCGCCACCGGGTACTACAATGAGCAGTTCTTC
CASSFATGYYNEQFF
>-|TRBV2|few|TRBJ2-3
TGTGCCAGCAGTGCCGGGACTGTCATGCATACGCAGTATTTT
CASSAGTVMHTQYF
>-|TRBV7-6|-|TRBJ2-7
TGTGCCAGCAGCTCGGCCGAGCGCTTGAGGGACGAGCAGTACTTC
CASSSAERLRDEQYF
>TRBD2|TRBV12-3/TRBV12-4|-|TRBJ2-5
TGTGCCAGCAGTTTGTGGGAACTAGCGGGAGGGGAAGAGACCCAGTACTTC
CASSLWELAGGEETQYF
>-|TRBV5-5|-|TRBJ1-6
TGTGCCAGCACTCAGAGGGGCAGCTCCTATAATTCACCCCTCCACTTT
CASTQRGSSYNSPLHF
>TRBD1|TRBV6-2/TRBV6-3|few|TRBJ1-1
TGTGCCAGCAGCCGAATACAGGGGGGAGGAAACACTGAAGCTTTCTTT
CASSRIQGGGNTEAFF
>TRBD1|TRBV15|few|TRBJ1-5
TGTGCCACCAGCAGAGATCGGGAAGGGGGCGCGCCCCAGCATTTT
CATSRDREGGAPQHF
>-|TRBV5-4|-|TRBJ1-1
TGTGCCAGCAGCTTGGACCAACTTGAAGCTTTCTTT
CASSLDQLEAFF
>TRBD1|TRBV6-2/TRBV6-3|-|TRBJ2-7
TGTGCCAGCAGTTCGGACAGGGTGGAGGAGCAGTACTTC
CASSSDRVEEQYF
>-|TRBV6-5|-|TRBJ2-2
TGTGCCAGCAGTTACGGGCGGGACACCGGGGAGCTGTTTTTT
CASSYGRDTGELFF
>TRBD1|TRBV7-9|-|TRBJ1-2
TGTGCCAGCAGCCTACGGACAGGGGCGTACGGCTATGGCTACACCTTC
CASSLRTGAYGYGYTF
>-|TRBV7-2|many|TRBJ2-7
TGTGCCAGCACCGTTGACGGAGCGGCCTACGAGCAGTACTTC
CASTVDGAAYEQYF
>-|TRBV7-2|-|TRBJ2-5
TGTGCCAGCACTCAGGGTAGTCATTGGACCCAGTACTTC
CASTQGSHWTQYF
>TRBD2|TRBV12-3/TRBV12-4|few|TRBJ2-2
TGTGCCAGCAGCGGCCCAGCGGGGGGCCTCGGGGAGCTGTTTTTT
CASSGPAGGLGELFF
>-|TRBV12-3/TRBV12-4|-|TRBJ2-2
TGTGCCAGCAGTTTCTTGTACACCGGGGAGCTGTTTTTT
CASSFLYTGELFF
>-|TRBV3-1|-|TRBJ1-5
TGTGCCAGCAGCCATAGTGGGTATAGCAATCAGCCCCAGCATTTT
CASSHSGYSNQPQHF
>-|TRBV6-2/TRBV6-3|-|TRBJ1-1
TGTGCCAGCAGTTACCCCGAATTCACTGAAGCTTTCTTT
CASSYPEFTEAFF
>-|TRBV29-1|few|TRBJ1-1
TGCAGCGTTGAGGGGGTCACTGAAGCTTTCTTT
CSVEGVTEAFF
>-|TRBV29-1|-|TRBJ2-2
TGCAGCGTTTCCAGAAACACCGGGGAGCTGTTTTTT
CSVSRNTGELFF
>-|TRBV6-1|-|TRBJ2-5
TGTGCCAGCAGTGAAATGGGGTTAAGTGAGACCCAGTACTTC
CASSEMGLSETQYF
>-|TRBV5-4|-|TRBJ2-3
TGTGCCAGCAGCCTATTAACCAACACAGATACGCAGTATTTT
CASSLLTNTDTQYF
>-|TRBV15|-|TRBJ2-3
TGTGCCACCAGCAGAGAGCAGGGAGATACGCAGTATTTT
CATSREQGDTQYF
>TRBD2|TRBV12-3/TRBV12-4|few|TRBJ2-2
TGTGCCAGCAGTTTAGAGGGACTAGCTTCTGCCGGGGAGCTGTTTTTT
CASSLEGLASAGELFF
>-|TRBV19|-|TRBJ2-4
TGTGCCAGCTCCCTTCTAGATATCGAGGCGGATAAGTACTTC
CASSLLDIEADKYF
>-|TRBV2|-|TRBJ2-5
TGTGCCAGCAGGGGGGCCGGGGAGACCCAGTACTTC
CASRGAGETQYF
>-|TRBV27|few|TRBJ2-1
TGTGCCAGCAGTTTAGGGGAGGGGGGCAATGAGCAGTTCTTC
CASSLGEGGNEQFF
>-|TRBV7-4|few|TRBJ2-3
TGTGCCAGCAGCTTATCGGCAGTCGGGTTAGATACGCAGTATTTT
CASSLSAVGLDTQYF
>-|TRBV20-1|-|TRBJ2-5
TGCAGTGCTAGACAACAGGGTTTTCCGGAGACCCAGTACTTC
CSARQQGFPETQYF
>TRBD2|TRBV20-1|-|TRBJ2-3
TGCAGTGCTAGTACTAGCGGGAGGGCAGATACGCAGTATTTT
CSASTSGRADTQYF